Presented here are 31 T cell receptor beta chains from one specimen sequenced in a study of blood T cell repertoires in COVID-19. Profiled with immunoSEQ multiplex PCR; TCRdb holds only in-frame clones, not every one. The sample lists roughly 110,000 clones; about 91% were seen once. Material for sequencing was peripheral blood. The source of these receptors is a middle-aged man with active or convalescent COVID-19.

CDR3 sequence: CASVGPTGKNTEAFF. CDR3 bases: TGTGCCAGCGTAGGTCCGACAGGGAAAAACACTGAAGCTTTCTTT. This chain links TRBV2 with TRBJ1-1; TRBD1 agrees at 7 bases. V shed 8 bases and J 2 bases; nucleotides not matched to a gene: 11. CDR1 and CDR2 from the germline V gene are SNHLY and FYNNEI. The CDR3 has 15 amino acids.

The chain links TRBV9 to TRBJ2-1; 10 nucleotides line up with TRBD2. The V gene end was trimmed by 4 bases and the J gene end by 9 bases; junction bases not matched to a gene: 7. This CDR3 region has 14 residues. Germline V gene sequence: CDR1 SGDLS, CDR2 YYNGEE. Here the CDR3 DNA reads TGTGCCAGCAGCTATAGCGGGAGGCTATCTGAGCAGTTCTTC. It translates to CASSYSGRLSEQFF.

This clone occurred once. This chain joins TRBV19 and TRBJ1-5, with TRBD1 matching over 11 bases. The V segment lost 4 bases and the J segment 7 bases; nucleotides outside the gene matches: 0. The germline gives CDR1 LNHDA, CDR2 SQIVND (reference sequence). The length of the CDR3 is 13 residues. This chain's CDR3 is CASSRDRGQPQHF. CDR3 DNA sequence: TGTGCCAGTAGTAGGGACAGGGGGCAGCCCCAGCATTTT.

The CDR3: CASSARTSSYDTQYF. The CDR3 DNA sequence: TGTGCCAGCAGTGCCCGGACTAGCTCTTACGATACGCAGTATTTT. This chain joins TRBV2 and TRBJ2-3, with TRBD2 identical over 8 bases. Germline CDR1 SNHLY, CDR2 FYNNEI. CDR3 length: 15 residues. J gave up 6 bases and V 4 bases, and 9 bases lay outside the gene matches.

This chain links TRBV6-5 with TRBJ1-5, with a possible D match to TRBD1 (5 bases). The germline V gene has CDR1 MNHEY and CDR2 SVGAGI. The ends were cut back, 0 bases at V and 6 bases at J, with 9 bases in the middle. The CDR3 totals 14 residues. The CDR3 DNA follows: TGTGCCAGCAGTTACTCGTCAGGGCGTCAGCCCCAGCATTTT. This encodes CASSYSSGRQPQHF.

The chain links TRBV11-2 to TRBJ2-3; 11 bases fit TRBD1. The V gene's germline CDR1 is SGHAT and CDR2 FQNNGV. The CDR3 runs 15 residues. J was trimmed by 4 bases and V by 5 bases; bases with no gene match: 5. The CDR3 DNA reads TGTGCCAGCAGCCCCGGACAGGGGGCCGCAGATACGCAGTATTTT. This encodes CASSPGQGAADTQYF.

V and J are TRBV5-4 and TRBJ2-7; TRBD2 matches 16 bases. Germline-derived CDR1 and CDR2 are SGHNT and YYREEE (reference sequence). Germline trimming cut 3 bases from V and 0 bases from J; bases unmatched to any gene: 6. The CDR3 covers 18 residues. The CDR3 region has the DNA TGTGCCAGCAGCTATGGGACTAGCGGGAGGGACAGCTCCTACGAGCAGTACTTC. Translated: CASSYGTSGRDSSYEQYF.

The CDR3 spells CASSPAPSGSTDTQYF. The DNA of the CDR3 is TGTGCCAGCAGCCCGGCGCCTAGCGGGAGTACAGATACGCAGTATTTT. J is TRBJ2-3 and V is TRBV11-2; 10 bases match TRBD2. V lost 5 bases, J lost 3 bases, and 8 bases stayed unmatched. Per germline, CDR1 SGHAT and CDR2 FQNNGV. The CDR3 covers 16 residues.

The chain is built from TRBV9 and TRBJ2-7; 10 nucleotides agree with TRBD2. Looked up from germline, CDR1 is SGDLS and CDR2 is YYNGEE. CDR3 length: 15 amino acids. V lost 4 bases to trimming and J lost 5 bases; unmatched junction nucleotides: 9. CDR3 region: CASSQGTSAPNEQYF. In nucleotides, the CDR3 is TGTGCCAGCAGCCAAGGGACTAGCGCTCCCAACGAGCAGTACTTC.

The chain has TRBV5-6 and TRBJ1-1; perhaps TRBD1 as D (6 bases). The CDR3 loop spans 15 amino acids. V lost 4 bases to trimming and J lost 5 bases, with 18 bases between them. CDR1 is SGHDT, CDR2 YYEEEE, per germline. The CDR3 region is CASSMQGSPMTEAFF. CDR3 sequence (DNA): TGTGCCAGCAGCATGCAGGGGAGCCCTATGACTGAAGCTTTCTTT.

V and J are TRBV28 and TRBJ2-5; perhaps TRBD1 as D (5 bases). V lost 6 bases and J 0 bases, leaving 8 bases between the germline ends. The CDR3 loop spans 13 amino acids. The germline V gene encodes CDR1 MDHEN and CDR2 SYDVKM. This CDR3 reads CASSADNQETQYF. The CDR3 DNA reads as TGTGCCAGCAGCGCGGACAACCAAGAGACCCAGTACTTC.

J is TRBJ2-7 and V is TRBV2; possibly TRBD1 for D (5 bases). This CDR3 comprises 12 residues. Germline CDR1 and CDR2: SNHLY and FYNNEI. The V gene lost 8 bases and the J gene lost 2 bases, with 10 bases spanning the gap. CDR3 protein: CASEKGTYEQYF. DNA for the CDR3: TGTGCCAGCGAGAAGGGGACCTACGAGCAGTACTTC.

V and J are TRBV6-2 or TRBV6-3 and TRBJ2-3; TRBD2 aligns across 10 bases. Germline values: CDR1 MNHEY, CDR2 SVGEGT. The CDR3 is made up of 16 amino acids. Trimming took 6 bases from V and 0 from J; bases not matched to a gene: 6. CDR3 loop: CASSREAGGSTDTQYF. In nucleotides, the CDR3 is TGTGCCAGCAGCCGGGAAGCGGGAGGGAGCACAGATACGCAGTATTTT.

V and J are TRBV19 and TRBJ1-5; 9 nucleotides match TRBD1. CDR1 LNHDA and CDR2 SQIVND come from the germline V gene (reference sequence). The CDR3 runs 15 residues. V was clipped by 8 bases and J by 1 base; unmatched bases: 6. The CDR3 is CASLGQGMSNQPQHF. The CDR3 nucleotides are TGTGCCAGTTTGGGACAGGGTATGAGCAATCAGCCCCAGCATTTT.

J is TRBJ2-7 and V is TRBV10-1, with a tentative D call TRBD1 (6 bases). CDR3 size: 14 residues. V was shortened by 2 bases and J by 2 bases, with 10 bases between the two germline ends. CDR1 and CDR2 (germline): WNHNN, SYGVQD (reference sequence). Written as DNA, the CDR3 is TGCGCCAGCAGTGAGCCGGACAGCCCCTACGAGCAGTACTTC. Its translation: CASSEPDSPYEQYF.

This clone is medium-sized within its sample. The CDR3 reads CASSNYHNEQFF. The CDR3 DNA sequence: TGTGCCAGCAGTAACTACCACAATGAGCAGTTCTTC. J is TRBJ2-1 and V is TRBV27; D unresolved. The CDR3 spans 12 residues. V lost 5 bases and J 5 bases, leaving 7 bases between the germline ends. The germline V gene has CDR1 MNHEY and CDR2 SMNVEV (reference sequence).

This sequence joins TRBV27 and TRBJ2-2, with 7 bases that match TRBD2. Losses at the gene ends were 6 bases for V and 7 bases for J; bases not matched to a gene: 8. The CDR3 length is 14 residues. The germline V gene encodes CDR1 MNHEY and CDR2 SMNVEV (reference sequence). The CDR3 sequence is CASRLSGGGGELFF. The CDR3 DNA reads as TGTGCCAGCAGATTGTCGGGCGGGGGCGGGGAGCTGTTTTTT.

The chain has TRBV6-5 and TRBJ1-6; D remains ambiguous. This CDR3 is built from 16 residues. Germline CDR1 MNHEY, CDR2 SVGAGI. The ends were cut back, 2 bases at V and 6 bases at J, with 14 bases in the middle. For the CDR3, the DNA is TGTGCCAGCAGTTACCTGCAGTCTAGGCGTAATTCACCCCTCCACTTT. Its translation: CASSYLQSRRNSPLHF.

The chain uses TRBV24-1 and TRBJ2-2, with a weak D call TRBD1 (7 bases). CDR3 length: 16 amino acids. The V and J ends lost 1 base and 3 bases respectively, with 11 bases between them. Germline V gene sequence: CDR1 KGHDR, CDR2 SFDVKD. The chain's CDR3 is CATSDLGRGDTGELFF. The CDR3 nucleotides read TGTGCCACCAGTGATTTAGGCAGGGGGGACACCGGGGAGCTGTTTTTT.

V gene TRBV12-5 combines with J gene TRBJ1-2, with a weak D call TRBD1 (5 bases). Germline V gene sequence: CDR1 LGHNT, CDR2 FRNRAP. The V gene lost 8 bases and the J gene lost 4 bases, with 11 bases spanning the gap. The CDR3 length is 12 residues. CDR3: CASSGGGYGYTF. For the CDR3, the DNA is TGTGCTAGTTCTGGGGGGGGCTATGGCTACACCTTC.

The chain is built from TRBV28 and TRBJ2-2; 7 bases are a match to TRBD1. This CDR3 contains 18 residues. V lost 3 bases to trimming and J lost 6 bases; unmatched junction nucleotides: 16. The germline V gene encodes CDR1 MDHEN and CDR2 SYDVKM. The CDR3 loop is CASSFGRSRTGLAGELFF. CDR3 DNA: TGTGCCAGCAGTTTCGGGCGATCACGGACAGGTTTGGCCGGGGAGCTGTTTTTT.

The V call is TRBV7-2, the J call TRBJ2-1; 11 bases are shared with TRBD2. Germline values: CDR1 SGHTA, CDR2 FQGNSA. V lost 2 bases to trimming and J lost 5 bases; unmatched junction nucleotides: 8. The CDR3 length is 17 residues. For the CDR3, the DNA is TGTGCCAGCAGCTTATCGAGGAAGACTAGCGGGAACAATGAGCAGTTCTTC. This codes for CASSLSRKTSGNNEQFF. The complete variable domain, with remaining parts taken from reference TRBV7-2 and TRBJ2-1, reads GAGVSQSPSNKVTEKGKDVELRCDPISGHTALYWYRQSLGQGLEFLIYFQGNSAPDKSGLPSDRFSAERTGGSVSTLTIQRTQQEDSAVYLCASSLSRKTSGNNEQFFGPGTRLTVL.

The chain recombines TRBV19 with TRBJ2-1, with 10 bases fitting TRBD1. CDR1 LNHDA and CDR2 SQIVND come from the germline V gene (reference sequence). The V gene end was trimmed by 5 bases and the J gene end by 1 base; junction bases not matched to a gene: 2. This CDR3 contains 15 residues. CDR3 sequence reads: CASSLGQGSYNEQFF. The CDR3 nucleotides read TGTGCCAGTAGTTTGGGACAGGGGTCCTACAATGAGCAGTTCTTC.

The chain links TRBV18 to TRBJ2-2, with 8 nucleotides matching TRBD1. Germline V lookup: CDR1 KGHSH, CDR2 LQKENI. Trimming cost V 4 bases and J 0 bases; bases outside gene matches: 1. The CDR3 extends over 15 amino acids. The CDR3 here is CASSRTGSNTGELFF. CDR3 nucleotide sequence: TGTGCCAGCTCACGGACAGGGTCGAACACCGGGGAGCTGTTTTTT.

There are a few counts of this clone. This chain uses TRBV2 with TRBJ2-5; 8 bases are shared with TRBD2. With 2 bases clipped from V and 5 bases from J, the junction kept 10 bases outside the gene matches. Germline assignment: CDR1 SNHLY and CDR2 FYNNEI. The CDR3 loop spans 16 amino acids. The CDR3 sequence is CASSERGGRPGETQYF. The CDR3, as DNA: TGTGCCAGCAGTGAAAGGGGCGGGAGGCCCGGGGAGACCCAGTACTTC. Filled out from reference TRBV2 and TRBJ2-5, the complete variable domain reads EPEVTQTPSHQVTQMGQEVILRCVPISNHLYFYWYRQILGQKVEFLVSFYNNEISEKSEIFDDQFSVERPDGSNFTLKIRSTKLEDSAMYFCASSERGGRPGETQYFGPGTRLLVL.

The chain couples TRBV6-6 to TRBJ1-2; the match to TRBD1 covers 7 bases. With 2 bases clipped from V and 1 base from J, the junction kept 1 base outside the gene matches. The CDR3 length is 14 residues. The germline V gene encodes CDR1 MNHNY and CDR2 SVGAGI (reference sequence). The CDR3 here is CASSYQGDNYGYTF. The DNA of the CDR3 is TGTGCCAGCAGTTACCAGGGGGATAACTATGGCTACACCTTC.

The V gene is TRBV18, the J gene TRBJ1-2, with D unresolved. CDR1 is KGHSH, CDR2 LQKENI, per germline. This CDR3 is built from 13 residues. V gave up 6 bases and J gave up 4 bases, with 12 bases separating them. CDR3 nucleotides: TGTGCCAGCTCGCCCTCTGGCCTCTATGGCTACACCTTC. Its translation is CASSPSGLYGYTF.

This clone showed up just once. V and J are TRBV15 and TRBJ1-2; 7 bases agree with TRBD1. The CDR3 loop spans 14 amino acids. V was clipped by 3 bases and J by 7 bases; unmatched bases: 8. Looked up from germline, CDR1 is LNHNV and CDR2 is YYDKDF (reference sequence). The CDR3 is CATSSPLGGSGYTF. For the CDR3, the DNA is TGTGCCACCAGCAGTCCGTTAGGGGGCTCTGGCTACACCTTC.

This clone was recorded a few times. The V and J genes are TRBV5-6 and TRBJ2-1; 7 bases line up with TRBD2. V lost 3 bases, J lost 10 bases, and 13 bases stayed unmatched. Per germline, CDR1 SGHDT and CDR2 YYEEEE. The CDR3 sequence is 15 residues long. The CDR3 sequence: CASSSGLVEGREQFF. The CDR3 coding sequence is TGTGCCAGCAGCTCCGGACTAGTCGAGGGTCGGGAGCAGTTCTTC.

This clone has just a few counts. The chain recombines TRBV5-8 with TRBJ1-2, with a possible D match to TRBD1 (6 bases). CDR3 length: 15 residues. Germline-derived CDR1 and CDR2 are SGHTS and YDEGEE. The ends were cut back, 7 bases at V and 4 bases at J, with 20 bases in the middle. The CDR3 nucleotides read TGTGCCAGCCAACCGGGGGGGGCGCGGAGCTATGGCTACACCTTC. Its protein is CASQPGGARSYGYTF.

This chain connects TRBV5-5 to TRBJ2-3; D uncertain. The germline V gene has CDR1 SGHKS and CDR2 YYEKEE (reference sequence). The V and J ends lost 2 bases and 2 bases respectively, with 15 bases between them. CDR3 length equals 16 residues. CDR3 residues: CASSFMTEIYTDTQYF. CDR3 nucleotides: TGTGCCAGCAGCTTTATGACTGAAATTTACACAGATACGCAGTATTTT. The variable domain in full, with the rest retrieved from reference TRBV5-5 and TRBJ2-3, is DAGVTQSPTHLIKTRGQQVTLRCSPISGHKSVSWYQQVLGQGPQFIFQYYEKEERGRGNFPDRFSARQFPNYSSELNVNALLLGDSALYLCASSFMTEIYTDTQYFGPGTRLTVL.